Presented here are 11 T cell receptor beta chains from one specimen sequenced in a study of OX40 agonist ivuxolimab in advanced cancers. Assay: immunoSEQ multiplex PCR; the TCRdb copy retains only in-frame clones and omits some. The sample consists of 65,000 to 80,000 clones, 82% of them appearing once. Specimen: CD4+ or CD8+ T cells sorted from blood, collected in a trial of the OX40 agonist ivuxolimab. These receptors were obtained from an adult with an advanced solid tumor such as melanoma, head and neck, liver or kidney cancer.

The rearrangement links TRBV5-1 to TRBJ2-3; D may be TRBD2 (6 bases). In germline, CDR1 is SGHRS, CDR2 YFSETQ. The ends were cut back, 4 bases at V and 0 bases at J, with 18 bases in the middle. This CDR3 has 17 residues. The CDR3 loop reads CASSPSLAGTSTDTQYF. The CDR3 region has the DNA TGCGCCAGCAGCCCGTCGCTTGCGGGGACTAGCACAGATACGCAGTATTTT.

The CDR3: CASSRLVGTGELFF. CDR3 nucleotide sequence: TGTGCCAGCAGTCGACTCGTAGGGACCGGGGAGCTGTTTTTT. The rearrangement joins TRBV6-5 to TRBJ2-2; D gene uncertain. In germline, CDR1 is MNHEY, CDR2 SVGAGI. With 5 bases removed from V and 5 bases from J, the gap between germline ends came to 12 bases. This CDR3 has 14 residues.

The gene calls are TRBV7-7 and TRBJ2-5; the D call may be TRBD1 or TRBD2 (5 bases each). The V end was cut by 3 bases, the J end by 5 bases, with 10 bases between. Germline CDR1 is SSHAT and CDR2 is FNYEAQ (reference sequence). The CDR3 extends over 13 amino acids. CDR3 in amino acids: CASSLGVGETQYF. In DNA, the CDR3 is TGTGCCAGCAGCTTGGGGGTAGGGGAGACCCAGTACTTC.

This clone was seen a few times. The chain recombines TRBV27 with TRBJ2-7; 9 bases agree with TRBD1. Trimming cost V 7 bases and J 1 base; bases outside gene matches: 5. The germline V gene has CDR1 MNHEY and CDR2 SMNVEV (reference sequence). The CDR3 spans 14 residues. The CDR3 nucleotides read TGTGCCAGCAAGCCGGGACAGGGATCCTACGAGCAGTACTTC. Its protein is CASKPGQGSYEQYF.

The genes are TRBV7-9 and TRBJ1-6, with unresolved D. V lost 2 bases, J lost 10 bases, and 9 bases lay in between. The CDR3 extends over 13 amino acids. The germline CDR1 and CDR2 sequences are SEHNR and FQNEAQ (reference sequence). The CDR3 DNA sequence: TGTGCCAGCAGCTTACAAGAATGGTCACCCCTCCACTTT. This codes for CASSLQEWSPLHF.

J is TRBJ2-7 and V is TRBV28; TRBD1 matches at 9 bases. This CDR3 is 15 amino acids long. Losses at the gene ends were 9 bases for V and 0 bases for J; bases not matched to a gene: 9. CDR1 and CDR2 from the germline V gene are MDHEN and SYDVKM. The CDR3 bases are TGTGCCAGTGGTTCAACAGGGGGCGGCTCCTACGAGCAGTACTTC. This translates into CASGSTGGGSYEQYF.

The chain carries TRBV23-1 and TRBJ2-1, with D tentatively TRBD2 (5 bases). TRBV23-1 is marked as an open reading frame, function uncertain. There are 17 residues in the CDR3. Trimming left V 3 bases short and J 1 base short, with 16 bases between. DNA of the CDR3: TGCGCCAGCAGTCACCGAGTTGTGGAGGAATCCTACAATGAGCAGTTCTTC. Amino acid sequence: CASSHRVVEESYNEQFF.

Only a few counts were recorded for this clone. The rearrangement links TRBV18 to TRBJ1-3; no reliable D call. V lost 0 bases and J lost 2, with 8 bases in between. The CDR3 extends over 15 amino acids. Germline V lookup: CDR1 KGHSH, CDR2 LQKENI. CDR3 bases: TGTGCCAGCTCACCACCAAACAGAGCTGGAAACACCATATATTTT. Amino acid sequence: CASSPPNRAGNTIYF.

A note on this clone: Different DNA sequences within this sample yield the same CDR3. This sequence joins TRBV7-2 and TRBJ2-5; D call uncertain. The CDR3 has 12 amino acids. The germline V and J ends were trimmed by 2 bases and 5 bases, with 6 bases remaining between them. Per the germline V gene, CDR1 is SGHTA and CDR2 is FQGNSA. CDR3 sequence: CASSLLGETQYF. DNA for the CDR3: TGTGCCAGCAGCTTACTCGGTGAGACCCAGTACTTC.

The chain employs TRBV15 and TRBJ1-2, with no clear D. The V and J ends lost 1 base and 0 bases respectively, with 21 bases between them. The CDR3 length is 19 residues. Germline V gene data show CDR1 as LNHNV and CDR2 as YYDKDF (reference sequence). This CDR3 reads CATSRAPFAGSPTNYGYTF. For the CDR3, the DNA is TGTGCCACCAGCAGAGCCCCTTTCGCGGGGTCACCGACTAACTATGGCTACACCTTC.

V gene TRBV2 combines with J gene TRBJ2-7; TRBD2 agrees at 14 bases. The V segment lost 4 bases and the J segment 10 bases; nucleotides outside the gene matches: 3. Germline V gene sequence: CDR1 SNHLY, CDR2 FYNNEI. This CDR3 has 13 amino acids. The CDR3 loop is CASSVGTSGRQYF. DNA for the CDR3: TGTGCCAGCAGTGTAGGGACTAGCGGGAGACAGTACTTC. The whole variable domain, remainder taken from reference TRBV2 and TRBJ2-7, is EPEVTQTPSHQVTQMGQEVILRCVPISNHLYFYWYRQILGQKVEFLVSFYNNEISEKSEIFDDQFSVERPDGSNFTLKIRSTKLEDSAMYFCASSVGTSGRQYFGPGTRLTVT.